The sequence of this T cell receptor beta chain was determined in a study of OX40 agonist ivuxolimab in advanced cancers. Per the germline V gene, CDR1 is SEHNR and CDR2 is FQNEAQ (reference sequence). The CDR3 length is 15 residues. V lost 5 bases to trimming and J lost 2 bases, with 15 bases between them. The table came from immunoSEQ multiplex PCR; TCRdb's copy has only in-frame clones and leaves some out. The sample holds about 15,000 clones, roughly 80% seen once. The source was CD4+ or CD8+ T cells sorted from blood, collected in a trial of the OX40 agonist ivuxolimab. This receptor was taken from an adult with an advanced solid tumor such as melanoma, head and neck, liver or kidney cancer. V gene TRBV7-9 combines with J gene TRBJ1-2; D is undetermined. In DNA form, the CDR3 reads TGTGCCAGCAGCCCGACTTGGACGGCGAACTATGGCTACACCTTC. It codes for CASSPTWTANYGYTF.